What follows are 10 T cell receptor beta chains derived from one specimen sequenced in a study of molecular identifiers for immune sequencing clone quantification. TCRdb re-called the PCR reads with MiXCR, one entry per CDR3 protein. Among more than 85,000 distinct CDR3 sequences listed, roughly a third were seen once. Sequencing was performed on naive CD8+ T cells from blood, with Jurkat cell RNA spiked in. Documented subset: FACS-sorted CD8+CD4-CCR7+CD45RA+ naive T cells. The origin of the receptors is a human donor in good health. Some libraries in this study had Jurkat cell RNA spiked in.

CDR3 bases: TGTGCCAGCAGCAATACCCCCGCCATTGGTGAAAAACTGTTTTTT. This codes for CASSNTPAIGEKLFF. V gene TRBV28 combines with J gene TRBJ1-4; D is uncertain. The CDR3 spans 15 residues. Per germline, CDR1 MDHEN and CDR2 SYDVKM. V was cut by 6 bases and J by 7 bases, with 18 bases left in between.

The gene calls are TRBV19 and TRBJ2-1; D perhaps matches TRBD1 (6 bases). CDR3 size: 16 residues. V lost 3 bases to trimming and J lost 8 bases, with 20 bases between them. CDR1 is LNHDA and CDR2 is SQIVND in the germline V gene (reference sequence). CDR3: CASSMVPPRRGDEQFF. The CDR3 coding sequence is TGTGCCAGTAGTATGGTTCCTCCCCGCAGGGGCGATGAGCAGTTCTTC.

The rearrangement joins TRBV25-1 to TRBJ1-1; D is unresolved. V lost 4 bases to trimming and J lost 5 bases, with 5 bases between them. This CDR3 is 11 amino acids long. Germline V gene lookup returns CDR1 MGHDK and CDR2 SYGVNS. The CDR3 spells CASSGATEAFF. CDR3 coding DNA: TGTGCCAGCAGTGGTGCTACTGAAGCTTTCTTT. Using reference TRBV25-1 and TRBJ1-1 for the parts outside the CDR3, the full variable domain is EADIYQTPRYLVIGTGKKITLECSQTMGHDKMYWYQQDPGMELHLIHYSYGVNSTEKGDLSSESTVSRIRTEHFPLTLESARPSHTSQYLCASSGATEAFFGQGTRLTVV.

V gene TRBV14 combines with J gene TRBJ2-5; no firm D call. V lost 8 bases and J lost 6, with 16 bases in between. CDR1 SGHDN and CDR2 FVKESK come from the germline V gene. The CDR3 spans 13 residues. The CDR3 is CASPPNPCKTQYF. Here the CDR3 DNA reads TGTGCCAGCCCTCCCAATCCCTGTAAGACCCAGTACTTC.

CDR3 protein: CSARETRPQHF. In DNA, the CDR3 is TGCAGTGCTAGGGAGACCAGGCCCCAGCATTTT. The chain recombines TRBV20-1 with TRBJ1-5; D not resolved. This CDR3 contains 11 residues. CDR1 is DFQATT, CDR2 SNEGSKA, per germline (reference sequence). The V end lost 3 bases, the J end lost 9 bases, and 9 bases lay between the germline ends.

This clonotype was seen a handful of times. The V and J genes are TRBV9 and TRBJ2-7; no firm D call. This CDR3 spans 15 amino acids. Trimming left V 1 base short and J 4 bases short, with 15 bases between. Germline CDR1 SGDLS, CDR2 YYNGEE. The CDR3 loop is CASSVYSGPSYEQYF. In DNA form, the CDR3 reads TGTGCCAGCAGCGTATACTCGGGTCCATCTTACGAGCAGTACTTC.

J is TRBJ2-2 and V is TRBV11-3; D gene ambiguous. Per germline, CDR1 SGHNT and CDR2 YENEEA. There are 13 residues in the CDR3. Trimming cost V 5 bases and J 2 bases, with 6 bases left between them. DNA of the CDR3: TGTGCCAGCAGCGCATACAACACCGGGGAGCTGTTTTTT. Its translation: CASSAYNTGELFF.

For this clonotype: Given a much more abundant clone one base away, this may be a read error. J is TRBJ2-7 and V is TRBV7-2; 10 bases match TRBD2. The CDR3 is 14 amino acids. Germline CDR1 is SGHTA and CDR2 is FQGNSA. This chain's CDR3 is CASGLTSGMGEQYF. The CDR3 bases are TGTGCCAGCGGCTTAACTAGCGGGATGGGCGAGCAGTACTTC.

J is TRBJ2-7 and V is TRBV7-9; 7 positions match TRBD1. CDR1 and CDR2 from the germline V gene are SEHNR and FQNEAQ (reference sequence). The CDR3 is made up of 15 amino acids. The J segment lost 3 bases and the V segment lost 0 bases, leaving 5 bases of the junction unmatched. The CDR3 region has the DNA TGTGCCAGCAGCTTAGCCGGGACAGCTTACTACGAGCAGTACTTC. It codes for CASSLAGTAYYEQYF.

The chain has TRBV29-1 and TRBJ2-1; D unclear. The CDR3 has 12 amino acids. Germline CDR1 and CDR2: SQVTM and ANQGSEA. Trimming left V 6 bases short and J 5 bases short, with 11 bases between. The CDR3 here is CSVLQHDNEQFF. CDR3 DNA sequence: TGCAGCGTCCTCCAGCACGACAATGAGCAGTTCTTC.